Below, one TCR beta chain is given with its context. Libraries were prepared by immunoSEQ multiplex PCR; TCRdb keeps only in-frame clonotypes and omits some of them. The sample records 67,000 or so clones, roughly 86% being singletons. The V end was cut by 5 bases, the J end by 7 bases, with 15 bases between. Germline CDR1 LNHDA, CDR2 SQIVND (reference sequence). The CDR3 has 13 residues. The data belong to a study of blood T cell repertoires in COVID-19. The chain joins TRBV19 to TRBJ2-7; possibly TRBD1 for D (5 bases). The TCR originated in a woman in her seventies with acute or convalescent COVID-19. Sequenced input: peripheral blood. Written as DNA, the CDR3 is TGTGCCAGTAGTCCAGCACAGGCATCGGAGCAGTACTTC. This translates into CASSPAQASEQYF. Using reference TRBV19 and TRBJ2-7 for the parts outside the CDR3, the full variable domain is DGGITQSPKYLFRKEGQNVTLSCEQNLNHDAMYWYRQDPGQGLRLIYYSQIVNDFQKGDIAEGYSVSREKKESFPLTVTSAQKNPTAFYLCASSPAQASEQYFGPGTRLTVT.